A single sample gave rise to the 9 T cell receptor beta chains below, sequenced in a study of cytomegalovirus exposure and HLA in healthy donors. The PCR made use of 60 Vbeta and 13 Jbeta primers. Profiling relied on immunoSEQ multiplex PCR, and the TCRdb table lists in-frame clones only, not all of them. The sample shows under 250,000 clones, about 78% of them seen only once. Sequencing was performed on PBMCs. The receptors originated from a male donor in good health and CMV-seronegative.

This rearrangement joins TRBV5-6 to TRBJ1-2; D is possibly TRBD1 (5 bases). Trimming cost V 3 bases and J 3 bases, with 12 bases left between them. The germline V gene encodes CDR1 SGHDT and CDR2 YYEEEE. This CDR3 is built from 14 residues. The CDR3 region is CASSSGRRDYGYTF. In nucleotides, the CDR3 is TGTGCCAGCAGCTCCGGTCGCAGGGACTATGGCTACACCTTC.

This clone showed up just once. The junction does not match germline at one end; this may be a read error. The chain has TRBV7-9 and TRBJ2-7; no firm D call. The CDR3 consists of 14 residues. Germline-derived CDR1 and CDR2 are SEHNR and FQNEAQ (reference sequence). Written as DNA, the CDR3 is TGTTCCAGCAGCTTTTCTGCGGTTACCTACGAGCAGTACTTC. Protein product: CSSSFSAVTYEQYF.

The chain carries TRBV29-1 and TRBJ2-5; maybe TRBD1 (6 bases). This CDR3 spans 14 amino acids. CDR1 SQVTM and CDR2 ANQGSEA come from the germline V gene. Trimming took off 4 bases at V and 11 bases at J, with 23 bases between the two ends. This chain's CDR3 is CSVVLAGTSYKQYF. CDR3 in DNA: TGCAGCGTTGTCTTGGCAGGGACATCCTACAAGCAGTACTTC.

CDR3 sequence: CAIKTVHTEAFF. In DNA, the CDR3 is TGTGCCATCAAGACAGTTCACACTGAAGCTTTCTTT. The V and J genes are TRBV2 and TRBJ1-1; D perhaps matches TRBD1 (5 bases). The CDR3 runs to 12 residues. Per the germline V gene, CDR1 is SNHLY and CDR2 is FYNNEI. V gave up 10 bases and J gave up 3 bases, with 12 bases separating them.

The V and J genes are TRBV27 and TRBJ2-5; D possibly corresponds to TRBD1 (5 bases). TRBJ2-7 matches the DNA end more closely, so the J call is doubtful. Germline V CDR1 and CDR2: MNHEY, SMNVEV (reference sequence). CDR3 length: 15 amino acids. CDR3 amino acids: CASSLSGQGFYEQYF. CDR3 bases: TGTGCCAGCAGTTTATCGGGTCAGGGCTTCTACGAGCAGTACTTC.

This chain links TRBV6-6 with TRBJ2-1; 9 nucleotides agree with TRBD2. Germline loops: CDR1 MNHNY, CDR2 SVGAGI (reference sequence). This CDR3 region has 14 residues. With 2 bases clipped from V and 12 bases from J, the junction kept 8 bases outside the gene matches. This chain's CDR3 is CASSYMDSGGRQFF. In DNA form, the CDR3 reads TGTGCCAGCAGTTACATGGATAGCGGGGGAAGGCAGTTCTTC.

The table lists this clone with a few counts. The same CDR3 also results from other DNA sequences found in this sample. The chain joins TRBV6-4 to TRBJ2-1, with 9 bases lining up with TRBD2. This CDR3 is 15 amino acids long. J was trimmed by 9 bases and V by 3 bases; bases with no gene match: 9. Germline V gives CDR1 MRHNA, CDR2 SNTAGT. The DNA for the CDR3 is TGTGCCAGCAGTGAGGTTGCGGGAGGGTCTGGTGAGCAGTTCTTC. Translation: CASSEVAGGSGEQFF.

The chain joins TRBV2 to TRBJ1-5, with 9 bases matching TRBD1. With 0 bases clipped from V and 9 bases from J, the junction kept 6 bases outside the gene matches. CDR1 is SNHLY, CDR2 FYNNEI, per germline. The CDR3 has 15 amino acids. DNA of the CDR3: TGTGCCAGCAGTGAAGCGACAGGGGGTATGGCGCCCCAGCATTTT. Protein: CASSEATGGMAPQHF.

This rearrangement joins TRBV19 to TRBJ1-1, with D perhaps matching TRBD1 (6 bases). V was trimmed by 6 bases and J by 4 bases, leaving 12 bases between them. This CDR3 contains 13 residues. Looked up from germline, CDR1 is LNHDA and CDR2 is SQIVND (reference sequence). The CDR3: CASSENRATEAFF. CDR3 sequence (DNA): TGTGCCAGTAGCGAAAACAGGGCCACTGAAGCTTTCTTT.